This paragraph reports one T cell receptor beta chain. Its cognate antigen is unknown. Timing groups of about 4 and about 12 weeks for second doses were pooled. This record belongs to a study of T cell responses to AZD1222 COVID-19 vaccine. Germline CDR1 SGHRS, CDR2 YFSETQ. Germline trimming cut 0 bases from V and 1 base from J; bases unmatched to any gene: 4. The CDR3 is 16 residues long. The repertoire was sequenced with immunoSEQ multiplex PCR; TCRdb's copy has only in-frame clones and lacks some. The data show roughly 80,000 clones, 85% to 90% seen once. Points from the study as a whole: Rises in breadth and depth of Spike-specific TCRs came after two AZD1222 doses. In all cases, repertoires were sampled only after the peak T cell response. Spike-spanning, vaccine-associated CD4 TCRs were dominant at 160-218 and 743-854.

This sequence was found in an adult who received the AZD1222 COVID-19 vaccine. The material was peripheral blood, obtained 28 days after the second AZD1222 dose. The chain couples TRBV5-1 to TRBJ2-5; 9 bases match TRBD2. Here the CDR3 DNA reads TGCGCCAGCAGCTTGGGGCTAGCGGGGCTCCAAGAGACCCAGTACTTC. This codes for CASSLGLAGLQETQYF.